A selection of T cell receptor beta chains follows, all from one sample in a study of T cells in Graves' hyperthyroidism and ophthalmopathy. TCRdb independently ran MiXCR on the multiplex PCR reads; one entry per CDR3 protein. Seen here are about 640,000 distinct CDR3 sequences, roughly 20% observed once, and the top ten hold approximately 30%. Sequenced input: blood. These TCRs come from a man younger than 45 with Graves' ophthalmopathy. The conserved cysteine and the conserved F or W are not part of the CDR3 here.

>TRBJ2-1|13|TRBV9
ASSVNPSVGDEQF
>TRBJ2-7|13|TRBV7-9
ASSMGLIVNDEQY
>TRBJ2-7|12|TRBV2
ASSEQAGESEQY
>TRBJ1-5|11|TRBV19
ASSILRDQPQH
>TRBJ2-1|12|TRBV3-1
ASSQGTSGGEQF
>TRBJ2-3|13|TRBV28
ASSSGSTGRDTQY
>TRBJ1-1|10|TRBV12-3/TRBV12-4
ASSSGQLKAF
>TRBJ2-7|12|TRBV20-1
SASTSSGVVEQY
>TRBJ2-7|12|TRBV27
AGSLLSGNYEQY
>TRBJ2-1|16|TRBV20-1
SARDEAILRTSYNEQF
>TRBJ2-7|12|TRBV5-1
ASSEGEDSYEQY
>TRBJ1-1|14|TRBV30
AWTRQGVSGNTEAF
>TRBJ1-5|15|TRBV20-1
SAPTIRQGSSNQPQH
>TRBJ2-4|14|TRBV9
ASSPTGGTAKNIQY
>TRBJ2-5|13|TRBV15
ATSRAGTGVGTQY
>TRBJ2-2|14|TRBV4-1
ASSQATGGNTGELF
>TRBJ1-6|13|TRBV20-1
SASSRSSYNSPLH
>TRBJ2-5|13|TRBV7-2
ASSHRRGNQETQY
>TRBJ2-7|14|TRBV11-2
ASSPTPLSSSYEQY
>TRBJ2-3|15|TRBV29-1
SVTGTSGRVVTDTQY
>TRBJ1-4|13|TRBV7-2
ASSSTGTTNEKLF
>TRBJ2-1|13|TRBV19
ASRRTSGSQYEQF
>TRBJ2-5|15|TRBV11-3
ASSLTPGQGWGETQY